This T cell receptor beta chain was recorded in a study of regulatory T cells in long-lasting Graves disease. Study-wide results and caveats: Persistent disease was characterized by preferential usage of TRBV28, TRBJ1-2 and TRBJ2-5.

Germline V CDR1 and CDR2: SGHDN, FVKESK. V was cut by 3 bases and J by 3 bases, with 4 bases left in between. The CDR3 runs to 12 residues. This clonotype was counted many times. Antigen unknown. Through Arm-PCR of CDR3 regions and iRepertoire HTBI primers, TCR beta libraries were built. TCRdb re-analysed the multiplex PCR reads in MiXCR, keeping a single row per CDR3 protein. The profile shows roughly 430,000 distinct CDR3 sequences, about 15% of them singletons. The time point here: newly diagnosed GD, antithyroid drugs for less than 3 months. RNA from PBMCs was the source of the TCR library. Roughly 10 milliliters of peripheral blood were drawn into EDTA tubes. The same sample was also studied in work on T cells in Graves' hyperthyroidism and ophthalmopathy. That source adds: If no ophthalmopathy progression occurred within 18 months, Graves' hyperthyroidism was stable.

The chain is built from TRBV14 and TRBJ2-3; D gene ambiguous. The receptor was isolated from a woman aged 25 to 45 with Graves disease. The sample in question was peripheral blood mononuclear cells (PBMCs), obtained at new diagnosis, from a patient treated with antithyroid drugs. The CDR3 is CASSQTTDTQYF. In DNA, the CDR3 is TGTGCCAGCAGCCAGACGACAGATACGCAGTATTTT.